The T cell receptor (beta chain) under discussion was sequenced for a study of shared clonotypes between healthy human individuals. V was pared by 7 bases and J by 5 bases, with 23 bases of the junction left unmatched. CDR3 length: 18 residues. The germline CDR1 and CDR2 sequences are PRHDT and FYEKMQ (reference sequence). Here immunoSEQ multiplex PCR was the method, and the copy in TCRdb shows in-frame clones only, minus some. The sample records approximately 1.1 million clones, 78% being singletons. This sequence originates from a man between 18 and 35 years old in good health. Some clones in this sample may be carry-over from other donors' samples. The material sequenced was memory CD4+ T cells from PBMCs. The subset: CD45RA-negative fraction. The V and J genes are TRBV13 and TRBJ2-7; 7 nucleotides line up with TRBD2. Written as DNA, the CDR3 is TGTGCCAGCAATAGAAAGACGGGGGGAAAGAGGGAGGTACACGAGCAGTACTTC. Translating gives CASNRKTGGKREVHEQYF.